Presented here are 30 T cell receptor beta chains from one specimen sequenced in a study of beta chain features in type 1 diabetes. All of the isolated RNA was reverse transcribed, so expressed TCRB transcripts were sequenced. The protocol was immunoSEQ multiplex PCR, while the TCRdb copy is restricted to in-frame clones and leaves out a portion. Of around 99,000 clones detected, roughly 43% appear once; the ten largest clones hold roughly 0.07%. Sequences were obtained from stem cell memory CD4+ T cells from blood. These receptors came from a woman between 18 and 30 years old in good health.

This chain uses TRBV11-3 with TRBJ2-1, with TRBD2 matching 7 bases. CDR3 length: 12 residues. Per germline, CDR1 SGHNT and CDR2 YENEEA. Germline trimming cut 0 bases from V and 12 bases from J; bases unmatched to any gene: 2. DNA of the CDR3: TGTGCCAGCAGCTTAGAAGGGAGGGTGCAGTTCTTC. Translating gives CASSLEGRVQFF.

This clone appeared a few times. This chain connects TRBV15 to TRBJ1-1; D gene uncertain. The V gene's germline CDR1 is LNHNV and CDR2 YYDKDF (reference sequence). Trimming removed 0 bases at V and 4 bases at J, with 12 bases between. This CDR3 spans 15 amino acids. In DNA, the CDR3 is TGTGCCACCAGCAGAGATCTGCAGGTTGGCACTGAAGCTTTCTTT. Protein sequence: CATSRDLQVGTEAFF.

This chain connects TRBV9 to TRBJ2-5; 7 positions match TRBD2. Germline V CDR1 and CDR2: SGDLS, YYNGEE. This CDR3 contains 16 residues. Losses at the gene ends were 9 bases for V and 5 bases for J; bases not matched to a gene: 19. The CDR3 DNA sequence: TGTGCCAAGACGGCCCTCTCTGGCGGGAGTATGGAGACCCAGTACTTC. It specifies CAKTALSGGSMETQYF.

The chain is built from TRBV12-5 and TRBJ2-1; the D gene is possibly TRBD2 (5 bases). The ends were cut back, 2 bases at V and 7 bases at J, with 18 bases in the middle. The germline V gene encodes CDR1 LGHNT and CDR2 FRNRAP. The CDR3 is 16 amino acids. This chain's CDR3 is CASGLSTGGPGNEQFF. DNA of the CDR3: TGTGCTAGTGGTTTGTCAACCGGTGGGCCGGGGAATGAGCAGTTCTTC.

The genes are TRBV28 and TRBJ2-7, with 8 bases aligning to TRBD1. The CDR3 runs to 14 residues. J lost 2 bases, V lost 6 bases, and 6 bases had no gene match. Germline V gene data show CDR1 as MDHEN and CDR2 as SYDVKM. CDR3 amino acids: CASRGNRGAYEQYF. The CDR3 nucleotides are TGTGCCAGCAGGGGGAACAGGGGGGCCTACGAGCAGTACTTC.

This clone occurred a few times. This chain joins TRBV28 and TRBJ2-1; 8 bases line up with TRBD2. V trimming: 8 bases; J trimming: 8 bases; junction bases outside the gene matches: 14. Looked up from germline, CDR1 is MDHEN and CDR2 is SYDVKM. This CDR3 has 15 residues. The CDR3 reads CASAYRGGRIHEQFF. CDR3 nucleotide sequence: TGTGCCAGCGCCTACCGAGGCGGGAGGATCCATGAGCAGTTCTTC.

V is TRBV12-5 and J is TRBJ2-2; D is ambiguous. The CDR3 has 12 residues. Germline V gene data show CDR1 as LGHNT and CDR2 as FRNRAP. The germline V and J ends were trimmed by 7 bases and 1 base, with 4 bases remaining between them. This CDR3 reads CASALNTGELFF. The CDR3 DNA is TGTGCTAGTGCCTTGAACACCGGGGAGCTGTTTTTT.

This chain links TRBV6-5 with TRBJ1-3, with 7 bases identical to TRBD1. V was clipped by 8 bases and J by 2 bases; unmatched bases: 6. Germline CDR1 MNHEY, CDR2 SVGAGI. This CDR3 has 14 residues. CDR3 in amino acids: CASSKQGAGNTIYF. DNA of the CDR3: TGTGCCAGCTCTAAGCAGGGGGCTGGAAACACCATATATTTT.

The chain employs TRBV7-8 and TRBJ1-1; D may be TRBD1 (6 bases). Trimming pared 0 bases from V and 10 bases from J, leaving 12 bases between. CDR1 and CDR2 (germline): SGHVS, FQNEAQ. This CDR3 region has 13 residues. The CDR3 reads CASSLANQGPAFF. CDR3 DNA: TGTGCCAGCAGCTTAGCGAATCAGGGGCCAGCTTTCTTT. The full variable domain, with the rest looked up from reference TRBV7-8 and TRBJ1-1, is GAGVSQSPRYKVAKRGQDVALRCDPISGHVSLFWYQQALGQGPEFLTYFQNEAQLDKSGLPSDRFFAERPEGSVSTLKIQRTQQEDSAVYLCASSLANQGPAFFGQGTRLTVV.

This clone was recorded a few times. The chain has TRBV4-3 and TRBJ2-3; 9 bases agree with TRBD2. CDR3 length: 15 amino acids. Germline V gene sequence: CDR1 LGHNA, CDR2 YSLEER. J gave up 2 bases and V 3 bases, and 3 bases lay outside the gene matches. The DNA for the CDR3 is TGCGCCAGCAGCCAGGGACTAGCTCTCACAGATACGCAGTATTTT. As protein: CASSQGLALTDTQYF.

A few counts support this clone. CDR3 sequence: CASSLLTSGSGNEQFF. The CDR3 DNA reads as TGTGCCAGCTCACTACTGACTAGCGGGAGTGGCAATGAGCAGTTCTTC. The chain couples TRBV18 to TRBJ2-1, with 12 bases matching TRBD2. V was pared by 4 bases and J by 6 bases, with 7 bases of the junction left unmatched. The germline CDR1 and CDR2 sequences are KGHSH and LQKENI. The CDR3 has 16 residues.

This clone came up a few times. The chain couples TRBV7-9 to TRBJ2-6; D gene uncertain. There are 17 residues in the CDR3. The ends were cut back, 1 base at V and 0 bases at J, with 10 bases in the middle. CDR1 and CDR2 from the germline V gene are SEHNR and FQNEAQ (reference sequence). CDR3 DNA: TGTGCCAGCAGCTTAGGGAGCACGAGCTCTGGGGCCAACGTCCTGACTTTC. Its translation is CASSLGSTSSGANVLTF. The whole variable domain, remainder taken from reference TRBV7-9 and TRBJ2-6, is DTGVSQNPRHKITKRGQNVTFRCDPISEHNRLYWYRQTLGQGPEFLTYFQNEAQLEKSRLLSDRFSAERPKGSFSTLEIQRTEQGDSAMYLCASSLGSTSSGANVLTFGAGSRLTVL.

The table lists this clone with a few counts. The chain links TRBV18 to TRBJ2-1; 8 bases match TRBD2. From germline, CDR1 is KGHSH and CDR2 LQKENI. The CDR3 loop spans 15 amino acids. Losses at the gene ends were 7 bases for V and 4 bases for J; bases not matched to a gene: 9. The CDR3 DNA sequence: TGTGCCAGCTGGCAAGCGGGAGCGCTATACAATGAGCAGTTCTTC. This codes for CASWQAGALYNEQFF.

This chain joins TRBV9 and TRBJ1-5, with 7 bases that match TRBD1. The CDR3 spans 16 residues. Trimming removed 4 bases from V and 9 bases from J; junction bases left unmatched: 16. Germline values: CDR1 SGDLS, CDR2 YYNGEE. CDR3 amino acids: CASSTQNRDRFRPQHF. The CDR3 nucleotides read TGTGCCAGCAGCACGCAAAACCGGGACAGATTTCGGCCCCAGCATTTT.

V and J are TRBV5-1 and TRBJ2-1; 7 positions agree with TRBD2. This CDR3 is built from 15 residues. Trimming removed 1 base from V and 7 bases from J; junction bases left unmatched: 8. Germline CDR1 and CDR2: SGHRS and YFSETQ. DNA for the CDR3: TGCGCCAGCAGCTTGCCCCAAGGGAGGGGAAATGAGCAGTTCTTC. Its protein product is CASSLPQGRGNEQFF. Based on the CDR3 plus reference TRBV5-1 and TRBJ2-1, the full variable domain is KAGVTQTPRYLIKTRGQQVTLSCSPISGHRSVSWYQQTPGQGLQFLFEYFSETQRNKGNFPGRFSGRQFSNSRSEMNVSTLELGDSALYLCASSLPQGRGNEQFFGPGTRLTVL.

This clone has a handful of counts. The CDR3 spells CASSRTGTGLSYTF. DNA of the CDR3: TGTGCCAGCAGCCGGACCGGGACAGGGCTGAGCTACACCTTC. The gene calls are TRBV5-6 and TRBJ1-2; 9 bases are shared with TRBD1. V shed 4 bases, J shed 9 bases, and the junction held 10 bases outside the gene matches. This CDR3 is 14 amino acids long. Per germline, CDR1 SGHDT and CDR2 YYEEEE.

This clone was seen more than once but under ten times. The chain joins TRBV28 to TRBJ1-5, with TRBD1 as a possible D gene (5 bases). The CDR3 runs 13 residues. The germline V gene has CDR1 MDHEN and CDR2 SYDVKM. The V gene lost 6 bases and the J gene lost 6 bases, with 12 bases spanning the gap. The CDR3 DNA is TGTGCCAGCAGGAGAACAGGCACTCAGCCCCAGCATTTT. Translating gives CASRRTGTQPQHF. Full variable domain (rest looked up from reference TRBV28 and TRBJ1-5): DVKVTQSSRYLVKRTGEKVFLECVQDMDHENMFWYRQDPGLGLRLIYFSYDVKMKEKGDIPEGYSVSREKKERFSLILESASTNQTSMYLCASRRTGTQPQHFGDGTRLSIL.

The chain recombines TRBV29-1 with TRBJ2-7, with a possible D match to TRBD2 (5 bases). The CDR3 runs 12 residues. V dropped 6 bases and J dropped 6 bases, with 15 bases sitting between them. Germline V lookup: CDR1 SQVTM, CDR2 ANQGSEA. CDR3 region: CSVGVIGREQYF. CDR3 bases: TGCAGCGTCGGGGTAATTGGCCGCGAGCAGTACTTC.

A few counts support this clone. The chain employs TRBV5-5 and TRBJ2-1; the D is unclear. Looked up from germline, CDR1 is SGHKS and CDR2 is YYEKEE (reference sequence). Trimming removed 9 bases at V and 7 bases at J, with 11 bases between. The CDR3 has 11 residues. This chain's CDR3 is CATKNANEQFF. For the CDR3, the DNA is TGTGCCACCAAAAACGCGAATGAGCAGTTCTTC.

The chain recombines TRBV10-3 with TRBJ2-1; 9 bases map to TRBD1. CDR3 size: 15 residues. V gave up 6 bases and J gave up 5 bases; unmatched junction bases: 8. The germline gives CDR1 ENHRY, CDR2 SYGVKD. The CDR3, as DNA: TGTGCCATCAGGAGTTGGACAGGGGTTGACAATGAGCAGTTCTTC. Translated: CAIRSWTGVDNEQFF.

The V and J genes are TRBV7-2 and TRBJ2-1; the match to TRBD2 covers 10 bases. The CDR3 extends over 15 amino acids. Germline CDR1 and CDR2: SGHTA and FQGNSA. The V gene end was trimmed by 3 bases and the J gene end by 4 bases; junction bases not matched to a gene: 3. CDR3 region: CASSFGLAAYNEQFF. The DNA for the CDR3 is TGTGCCAGCAGCTTTGGACTAGCGGCTTACAATGAGCAGTTCTTC.

This clone was picked up one time. The chain carries TRBV28 and TRBJ1-2; 7 bases line up with TRBD1. Germline loops: CDR1 MDHEN, CDR2 SYDVKM. The CDR3 loop spans 15 amino acids. V dropped 5 bases and J dropped 5; count of bases not matched to a gene: 11. CDR3 in amino acids: CASSPNTGVRYGYTF. The CDR3 bases are TGTGCCAGCAGTCCCAATACAGGGGTCCGTTATGGCTACACCTTC.

The rearrangement links TRBV7-2 to TRBJ2-7, with D possibly TRBD2 on 5 matching bases. Germline V gene lookup returns CDR1 SGHTA and CDR2 FQGNSA. This CDR3 region has 14 residues. Trimming removed 0 bases at V and 0 bases at J, with 6 bases between. The CDR3 here is CASSLAGSSYEQYF. For the CDR3, the DNA is TGTGCCAGCAGCTTAGCGGGGAGCTCCTACGAGCAGTACTTC.

This sequence joins TRBV5-1 and TRBJ2-2, with no clear D. Germline V CDR1 and CDR2: SGHRS, YFSETQ. V lost 3 bases to trimming and J lost 0 bases, with 12 bases between them. This CDR3 is built from 16 residues. The CDR3 bases are TGCGCCAGCAGCTATCGTGGCAGTTCGAACACCGGGGAGCTGTTTTTT. Residues: CASSYRGSSNTGELFF.

This clone has just a few counts. This sequence joins TRBV7-8 and TRBJ2-5, with 9 bases lining up with TRBD2. The CDR3 is made up of 15 amino acids. After removal of 3 bases from V and 1 base from J, the junction contained 3 bases not matched to a gene. CDR1 SGHVS and CDR2 FQNEAQ come from the germline V gene. The CDR3 spells CASSFLAGPQETQYF. The CDR3 nucleotides read TGTGCCAGCAGCTTTCTAGCGGGACCCCAAGAGACCCAGTACTTC.

The sample holds one count of this clone. V gene TRBV6-5 combines with J gene TRBJ2-7; 9 bases agree with TRBD2. The germline CDR1 and CDR2 sequences are MNHEY and SVGAGI. This CDR3 spans 15 amino acids. The junction had 4 bases not matched to a gene; V was cut back by 0 bases and J by 4 bases. The CDR3 DNA follows: TGTGCCAGCAGTTACTCAGGTAGCGGGAGTTACGAGCAGTACTTC. Translation gives CASSYSGSGSYEQYF.

This clone was picked up a small number of times. The genes are TRBV23-1 and TRBJ1-1; 10 nucleotides align to TRBD1. TRBV23-1 is reported as an ORF; its role is uncertain. The CDR3 is 17 amino acids. After removal of 1 base from V and 1 base from J, the junction contained 6 bases not matched to a gene. CDR3: CASSQLIGTGENTEAFF. CDR3 in DNA: TGCGCCAGCAGTCAATTAATCGGGACAGGGGAGAACACTGAAGCTTTCTTT.

This rearrangement joins TRBV11-2 to TRBJ2-6, with 9 bases identical to TRBD2. The V and J ends lost 4 bases and 0 bases, in that order; junction bases with no gene match: 10. Germline V gives CDR1 SGHAT, CDR2 FQNNGV. The CDR3 runs to 19 residues. The CDR3 sequence is CASSSHLGTSPSGANVLTF. The CDR3 DNA is TGTGCCAGCAGCTCGCACTTGGGGACTAGCCCCTCTGGGGCCAACGTCCTGACTTTC.

This clone was seen only a few times. The rearrangement joins TRBV18 to TRBJ2-3; 9 bases agree with TRBD2. Germline V lookup: CDR1 KGHSH, CDR2 LQKENI. The CDR3 is made up of 16 amino acids. The V segment lost 1 base and the J segment 2 bases; nucleotides outside the gene matches: 4. The CDR3: CASSPLASGTTDTQYF. The CDR3 region has the DNA TGTGCCAGCTCACCACTGGCTAGCGGGACCACAGATACGCAGTATTTT.

J is TRBJ2-1 and V is TRBV5-1; unclear D gene. The V gene lost 6 bases and the J gene lost 0 bases, with 10 bases spanning the gap. Looked up from germline, CDR1 is SGHRS and CDR2 is YFSETQ. CDR3 length: 14 amino acids. The CDR3 sequence is CASKTTSSYNEQFF. The CDR3 DNA follows: TGCGCCAGCAAAACCACGAGCTCCTACAATGAGCAGTTCTTC.